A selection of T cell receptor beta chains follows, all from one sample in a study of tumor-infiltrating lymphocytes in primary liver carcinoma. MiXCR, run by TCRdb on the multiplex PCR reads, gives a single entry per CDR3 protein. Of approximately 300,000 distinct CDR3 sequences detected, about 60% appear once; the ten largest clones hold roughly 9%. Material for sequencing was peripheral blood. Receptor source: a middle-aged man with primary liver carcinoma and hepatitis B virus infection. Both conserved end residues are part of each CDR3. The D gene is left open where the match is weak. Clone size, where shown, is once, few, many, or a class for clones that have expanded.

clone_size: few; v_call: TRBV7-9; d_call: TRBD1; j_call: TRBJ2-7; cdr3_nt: TGTGCCAGCAGCACCAGACAGGGCCACGTCTACGAGCAGTACTTC; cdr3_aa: CASSTRQGHVYEQYF
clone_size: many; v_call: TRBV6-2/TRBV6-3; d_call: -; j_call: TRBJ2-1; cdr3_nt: TGTGCCAGCAGTATCTCCAATGAGCAGTTCTTC; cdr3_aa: CASSISNEQFF
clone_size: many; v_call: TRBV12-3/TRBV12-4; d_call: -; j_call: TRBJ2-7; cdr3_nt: TGTGCCAGCAGTGAATCCGGCGGGATGCACTACGAGCAGTACTTC; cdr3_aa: CASSESGGMHYEQYF
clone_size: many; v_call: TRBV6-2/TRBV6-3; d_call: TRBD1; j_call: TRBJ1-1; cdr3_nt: TGTGCCAGCAGTTCGCCGGGACAGGGGATGAACACTGAAGCTTTCTTT; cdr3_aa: CASSSPGQGMNTEAFF
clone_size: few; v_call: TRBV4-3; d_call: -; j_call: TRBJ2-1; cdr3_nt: TGCGCCAGCAGCCAATCCCCAGGGGACAATGAGCAGTTCTTC; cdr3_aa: CASSQSPGDNEQFF
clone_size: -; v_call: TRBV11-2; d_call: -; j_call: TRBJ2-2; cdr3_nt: TGTGCCAGCAGCTTATGTACAGGGTCCACCGGGGAGCTGTTTTTT; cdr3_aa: CASSLCTGSTGELFF
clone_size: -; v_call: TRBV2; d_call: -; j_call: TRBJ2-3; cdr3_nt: TGTGCCAGCAGTGAAGGCGGGCTCTACACAGATACGCAGTATTTT; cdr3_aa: CASSEGGLYTDTQYF
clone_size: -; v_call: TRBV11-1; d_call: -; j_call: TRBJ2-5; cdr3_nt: TGTGCCAGCAGAGTGAGACAGAGTCGAGAGACCCGGTACTTC; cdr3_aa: CASRVRQSRETRYF
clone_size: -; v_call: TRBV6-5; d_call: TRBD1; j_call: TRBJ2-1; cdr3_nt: TGTGCCAGCAGTGACCGATCAGGGACAGGGCCATACAGTGAGCAGTTCTTC; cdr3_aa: CASSDRSGTGPYSEQFF
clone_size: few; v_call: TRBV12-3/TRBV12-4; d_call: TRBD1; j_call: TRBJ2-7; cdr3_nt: TGTGCCAGCAGTTTAGTAGGGACAGGTCTGTACGAGCAGTACTTC; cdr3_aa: CASSLVGTGLYEQYF
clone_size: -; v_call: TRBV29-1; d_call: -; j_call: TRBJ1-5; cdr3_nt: TGCAGCGTTGACAAGGGAGTCAATCAGCCCCAGCATTTT; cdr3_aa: CSVDKGVNQPQHF
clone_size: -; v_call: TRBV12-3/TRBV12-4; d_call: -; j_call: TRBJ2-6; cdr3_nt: TGTGCTAGCAGTTCTTACCGGGGGCCCGGGGCCAACGTCCTGACTTTC; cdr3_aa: CASSSYRGPGANVLTF
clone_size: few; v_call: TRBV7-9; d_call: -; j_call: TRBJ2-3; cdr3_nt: TGTGCCCTTCATCGGGGGATCACAGATACGCAGTATTTT; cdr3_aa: CALHRGITDTQYF
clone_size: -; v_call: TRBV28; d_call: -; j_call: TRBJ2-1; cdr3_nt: TGTGCCAGCAGACCCAAATCGGACTACTACGATGAGCAGTTCTTC; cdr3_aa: CASRPKSDYYDEQFF
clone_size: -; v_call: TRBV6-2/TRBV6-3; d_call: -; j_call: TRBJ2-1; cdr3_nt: TGTGTCAGCAGTCCCTGGGGGGAGGGGGCCCACAATGAGCAGTTCTTC; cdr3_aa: CVSSPWGEGAHNEQFF
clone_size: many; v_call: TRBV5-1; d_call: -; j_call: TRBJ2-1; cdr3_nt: TGCGCCAGCAGCTTCTCAGGGGAGAATGAGCAGTTCTTC; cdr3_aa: CASSFSGENEQFF
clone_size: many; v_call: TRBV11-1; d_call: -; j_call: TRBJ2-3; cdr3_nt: TGTGCCAGCAGCTCCGCGTCGGGCACAGATACGCAGTATTTT; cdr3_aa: CASSSASGTDTQYF
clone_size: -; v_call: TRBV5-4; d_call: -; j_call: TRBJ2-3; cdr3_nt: TGTGCCAGCAGCTCCGCCTCGGTGAGCACAGATACGCAGTATTTT; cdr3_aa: CASSSASVSTDTQYF
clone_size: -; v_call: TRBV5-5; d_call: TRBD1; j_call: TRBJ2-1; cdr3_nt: TGTGCCAGCAGCCCTTGGGACAGAAGCAATGATCAGTTCTTC; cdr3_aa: CASSPWDRSNDQFF
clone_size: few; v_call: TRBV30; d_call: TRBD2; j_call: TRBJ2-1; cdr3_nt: TGTGCCGGGACCCATAGCGGGAGGCGCAATGAGCAGTTCTTC; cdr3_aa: CAGTHSGRRNEQFF
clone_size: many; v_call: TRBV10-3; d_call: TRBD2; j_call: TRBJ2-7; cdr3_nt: TGTGCCATCAGTGAGGGGCTAGCGGGAGAAGAGCAGTACTTC; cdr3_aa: CAISEGLAGEEQYF
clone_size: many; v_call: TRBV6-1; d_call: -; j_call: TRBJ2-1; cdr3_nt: TGTGCCAGCAGTGAAGTAACTCACAATGAGCAGTTCTTC; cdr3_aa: CASSEVTHNEQFF
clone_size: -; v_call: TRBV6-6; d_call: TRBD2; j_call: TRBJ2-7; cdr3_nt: TGTGCCAGCTGGCCGAGCTCGACTAGCGGGATCTTCTCCGAGCAGTACTTC; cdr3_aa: CASWPSSTSGIFSEQYF
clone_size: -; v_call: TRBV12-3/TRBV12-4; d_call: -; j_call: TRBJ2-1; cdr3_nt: TGTGCCAGCAATTTCGGTACAGCTTACAATGAGCAGTTCTTC; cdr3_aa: CASNFGTAYNEQFF
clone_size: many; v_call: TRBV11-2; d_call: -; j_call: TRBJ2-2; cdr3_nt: TGTGCCAGCAGGAGAGTACAGTCGAGCAGGAGCACCGGGGAGCTGTTTTTT; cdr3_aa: CASRRVQSSRSTGELFF
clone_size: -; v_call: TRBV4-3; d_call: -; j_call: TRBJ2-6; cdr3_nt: TGCGCCAGTAGCAGACGGAGAGCCCACCCCTCTGGGGCCAACGTCCTGACTTTC; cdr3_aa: CASSRRRAHPSGANVLTF
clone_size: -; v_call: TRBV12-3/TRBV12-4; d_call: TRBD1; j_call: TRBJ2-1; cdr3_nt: TGTGCCAACAGCTCTAGACAGGGGGCGAATGGGCAGTTCTTC; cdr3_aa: CANSSRQGANGQFF
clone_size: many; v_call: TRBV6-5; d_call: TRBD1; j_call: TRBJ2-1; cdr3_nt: TGTGCCAGCAGTTACCCTGACAGGGGCCATGAGCAGTTCTTC; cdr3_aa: CASSYPDRGHEQFF
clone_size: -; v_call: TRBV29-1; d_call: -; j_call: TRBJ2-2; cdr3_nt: TGCAGAGTTGACGCAGGGGCGAACACCGGGGAGCTGTTTTTT; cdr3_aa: CRVDAGANTGELFF
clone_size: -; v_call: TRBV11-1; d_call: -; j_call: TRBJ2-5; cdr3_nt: TGTACCAGCAGCCTTGGGTCCCAAGAGACCCAGTACTTC; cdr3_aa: CTSSLGSQETQYF
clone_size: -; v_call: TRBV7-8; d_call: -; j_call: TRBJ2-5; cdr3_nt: TGTGCCAGCGGCTCACAGGGAGGGGGCCGGGAGACCCAGTACTTC; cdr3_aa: CASGSQGGGRETQYF
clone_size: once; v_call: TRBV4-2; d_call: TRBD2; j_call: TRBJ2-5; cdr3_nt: TGCGCCGGCAGCCAAGTTCCGGGAGGGGGGACCCAGTACTTC; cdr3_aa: CAGSQVPGGGTQYF
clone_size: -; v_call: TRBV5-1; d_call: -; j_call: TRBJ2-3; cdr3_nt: TGCGCCAGTTATGCGAGACGGGAAGATACGCAGTATTTT; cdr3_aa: CASYARREDTQYF
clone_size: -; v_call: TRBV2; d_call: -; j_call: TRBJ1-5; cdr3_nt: TGTGCCAGCAGTGGACAGAGCAATCAGCCCCAGCATTTT; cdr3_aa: CASSGQSNQPQHF
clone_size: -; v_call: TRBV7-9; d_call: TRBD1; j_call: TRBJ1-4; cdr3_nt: TGTGCCAGCAGCTTAGGGGACAGATATAATGAAAAACTGTTTTTT; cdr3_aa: CASSLGDRYNEKLFF
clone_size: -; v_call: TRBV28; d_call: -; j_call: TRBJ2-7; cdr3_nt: TGTGCCAGCAGTTTATTGCCCCATTACGAGCAGTACTTC; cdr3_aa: CASSLLPHYEQYF
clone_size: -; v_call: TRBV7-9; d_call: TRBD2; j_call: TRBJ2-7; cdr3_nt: TGTACCAGCAGCTGGGCGGGGGACGAGCAATACTTC; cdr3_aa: CTSSWAGDEQYF
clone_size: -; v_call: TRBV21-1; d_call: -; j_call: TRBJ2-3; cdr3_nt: TGTGCCAGCAGCAAGGACAAAGGCCTTTGGACAGATACGCAGTATTTT; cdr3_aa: CASSKDKGLWTDTQYF
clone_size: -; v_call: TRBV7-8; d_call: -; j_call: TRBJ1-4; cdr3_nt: TGTGCCAGCAGCTTACGGACCAACAATGAAAAACTGTTTTTT; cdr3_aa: CASSLRTNNEKLFF